The TCR beta chain under discussion was sequenced for a study of blood T cell repertoires in COVID-19. Study background: COVID-19 samples from acute and convalescent phases originated in the United States, Italy and Spain. Nucleic acid was either cDNA or gDNA, and it came from T cells, B-cell-depleted T cells, or PBMCs.

Trimming stripped 5 bases from V and 3 bases from J, with 11 bases between. The CDR3 is made up of 14 amino acids. Per germline, CDR1 SNHLY and CDR2 FYNNEI. In the source study's methods: Estimated nucleated cell counts came from reference gene primer amplification. Repertoires were generated with immunoSEQ multiplex PCR, while TCRdb's copy carries only in-frame clones and drops some. The V and J calls and the clone size are those of that table, but D and trimming were determined from the DNA. Of almost 30,000 clones in the sample, around 80% were seen once. Specimen: peripheral blood. This TCR came from a woman aged 70-85 years with acute or convalescent COVID-19. The chain employs TRBV2 and TRBJ2-1; D possibly corresponds to TRBD1 (6 bases). CDR3: CASSQLDSYNEQFF. For the CDR3, the DNA is TGTGCCAGCAGTCAATTGGACAGCTACAATGAGCAGTTCTTC. Looking up the rest from reference TRBV2 and TRBJ2-1 gives the full variable domain: EPEVTQTPSHQVTQMGQEVILRCVPISNHLYFYWYRQILGQKVEFLVSFYNNEISEKSEIFDDQFSVERPDGSNFTLKIRSTKLEDSAMYFCASSQLDSYNEQFFGPGTRLTVL.